This TCR beta chain was sequenced for a study of blood T cell repertoires in COVID-19. Background on the study: The United States, Italy and Spain provided the acute and convalescent COVID-19 samples. T cells, B-cell-depleted T cells, or PBMCs supplied cDNA or gDNA.

Germline V gene sequence: CDR1 SGHRS, CDR2 YFSETQ. V lost 3 bases to trimming and J lost 7 bases, with 13 bases between them. The CDR3 spans 14 residues. In the authors' workflow: The authors estimated nucleated cell counts from reference gene primer amplification. Clones were read by immunoSEQ multiplex PCR, and TCRdb kept only the in-frame ones, dropping some. The D gene and trimming were derived from the DNA, and the V and J assignments and clone size from that table. The sample consists of 50,000 to 55,000 clones, roughly 87% of them appearing once. The sequenced sample consisted of peripheral blood. This receptor was identified in a man aged 50 to 59 with active COVID-19. This chain links TRBV5-1 with TRBJ1-4; no clear D gene. CDR3 region: CASSWGREGEKLFF. The CDR3 nucleotides read TGCGCCAGCAGCTGGGGTCGGGAAGGTGAAAAACTGTTTTTT. Looking up the rest from reference TRBV5-1 and TRBJ1-4 gives the full variable domain: KAGVTQTPRYLIKTRGQQVTLSCSPISGHRSVSWYQQTPGQGLQFLFEYFSETQRNKGNFPGRFSGRQFSNSRSEMNVSTLELGDSALYLCASSWGREGEKLFFGSGTQLSVL.